This T cell receptor (beta chain) was sequenced in a study of control samples from healthy donors and cancer patients (TCRdb year 2020). Library creation used the immunoSEQ multiplex PCR assay. Not all clones reach the TCRdb copy of this immuneACCESS table, which keeps in-frame sequences only. Checked studies attribute under half of the gap to unresolved V genes and leave the rest unexplained. Here the sample has 140,000 or so clones; around 94% occur a single time. The ten largest clones add up to more than 13% of the sample. Deletion took 8 bases off V and 1 base off J, with a span of 9 bases between the germline ends. From a lookup of the germline V gene, CDR1 and CDR2 are SNHLY and FYNNEI. The CDR3 measures 13 amino acids from cysteine to phenylalanine. The sequence is cut down to CDR3 DNA, 39 bases in frame from base 1. Comments on this clone: Its antigen is unknown. Base qualities are not recorded, but no much larger clone differs from it by a single base.

The receptor chain draws on TRBV2 and TRBJ1-5, and TRBD1 may be the D gene, going by 5 matching bases. This sequence originates from a man between 60 and 70 years old with colorectal cancer. The sample comprised PBMCs. The sequenced DNA: TGTGCCAGCGAACAGGACAGCAATCAGCCCCAGCATTTT. It translates as CASEQDSNQPQHF.